The 29 T cell receptor beta chains listed next were all sequenced from one sample in a study of T cells in Graves' hyperthyroidism and ophthalmopathy. Authors of the study amplified TCR beta CDR3 regions from RNA transcripts. HTBI primers drove first-round RT-PCR of the TCR CDR3. MiXCR was run by TCRdb on the multiplex PCR reads, yielding one entry per CDR3 protein. The table lists a few hundred thousand distinct CDR3 sequences, around 15% of them singletons. The sample consisted of blood. These receptors originate from a woman between 55 and 75 years old with Graves' ophthalmopathy.

The CDR3 here is CASSGGLFMGELFF. The CDR3 coding sequence is TGTGCCAGCAGCGGGGGACTTTTCATGGGGGAGCTGTTTTTT. The chain is built from TRBV9 and TRBJ2-2; possibly TRBD2 for D (6 bases). Trimming stripped 3 bases from V and 8 bases from J, with 14 bases between. The CDR3 runs to 14 residues. CDR1 is SGDLS and CDR2 is YYNGEE in the germline V gene.

In its sample, this clonotype was seen many times. The chain has TRBV6-1 and TRBJ1-3; D ambiguous. Germline CDR1 MNHNS, CDR2 SASEGT. The CDR3 extends over 15 amino acids. Trimming shortened V by 6 bases and J by 0 bases, and 12 bases separated the two germline ends. In DNA, the CDR3 is TGTGCCAGCAGGCCGACTCAACTCTCTGGAAACACCATATATTTT. As protein: CASRPTQLSGNTIYF.

This clonotype was recorded many times. CDR3 coding DNA: TGTGCCATCCGAGGGGGACAGGGGAGCAGGGGCTATGGCTACACCTTC. It translates to CAIRGGQGSRGYGYTF. The rearrangement uses TRBV28 and TRBJ1-2; 10 nucleotides line up with TRBD1. The germline gives CDR1 MDHEN, CDR2 SYDVKM. V lost 10 bases and J lost 4; bases outside the gene matches: 15. The CDR3 has 16 amino acids.

This clonotype was counted a few times. A read error may be the cause here, since a much bigger clone is one base away. This sequence joins TRBV20-1 and TRBJ2-5; D is tentatively TRBD1 or TRBD2 (5 bases each). The CDR3 extends over 15 amino acids. V gave up 1 base and J gave up 2 bases, with 14 bases separating them. Germline CDR1 reads DFQATT; CDR2 reads SNEGSKA (reference sequence). In DNA, the CDR3 is TGCAGTGCTAGAGGGGCCGGGGCCAGGCAAGAGACCCAGTACTTC. It is translated as CSARGAGARQETQYF.

This rearrangement joins TRBV20-1 to TRBJ1-1; a possible D gene is TRBD1 (5 bases). Germline V gene data show CDR1 as DFQATT and CDR2 as SNEGSKA (reference sequence). The CDR3 is 14 amino acids. V was trimmed by 6 bases and J by 1 base, leaving 15 bases between them. The CDR3 DNA sequence: TGCAGTGCCCTCCCGGGGGGGGGGAACACTGAAGCTTTCTTT. The encoded protein is CSALPGGGNTEAFF.

There are many counts of this clonotype. The rearrangement links TRBV27 to TRBJ1-5; possibly TRBD1 for D (6 bases). Between the trimmed V and J ends, which lost 5 bases and 5 bases, there was a span of 31 bases. CDR1 is MNHEY, CDR2 SMNVEV, per germline (reference sequence). The CDR3 covers 20 residues. Here the CDR3 reads CASSPRAPTGPQAGDQPQHF. The CDR3 DNA reads TGTGCCAGCAGTCCCCGTGCCCCGACAGGCCCGCAGGCTGGCGATCAGCCCCAGCATTTT.

This chain uses TRBV6-1 with TRBJ1-5, with 11 bases that match TRBD1. The germline V gene encodes CDR1 MNHNS and CDR2 SASEGT. V lost 7 bases, J lost 6 bases, and 11 bases stayed unmatched. This CDR3 contains 16 residues. CDR3 loop: CASTLSRTGGGQPQHF. CDR3 sequence (DNA): TGTGCCAGCACCCTCTCTCGGACAGGGGGCGGTCAGCCCCAGCATTTT.

This clonotype has a handful of counts. The genes are TRBV5-1 and TRBJ1-3; tentatively, D is TRBD1 (5 bases). V gave up 6 bases and J gave up 4 bases, with 11 bases separating them. This CDR3 region has 13 residues. Germline-derived CDR1 and CDR2 are SGHRS and YFSETQ. The CDR3 DNA reads TGCGCCAGCACCTCAGGGTCCGGAAACACCATATATTTT. Protein sequence: CASTSGSGNTIYF.

The chain links TRBV4-2 to TRBJ1-1, with no clear D. The CDR3 is made up of 14 amino acids. The V gene's germline CDR1 is LGHNA and CDR2 YNFKEQ. With 1 base removed from V and 4 bases from J, the gap between germline ends came to 10 bases. Here the CDR3 reads CASSQGRQPTEAFF. The DNA of the CDR3 is TGTGCCAGCAGCCAAGGGCGGCAGCCCACTGAAGCTTTCTTT.

This clonotype was detected ten times or more. V usage is TRBV2 and J usage is TRBJ2-5; D perhaps matches TRBD2 (5 bases). V was cut by 3 bases and J by 5 bases, with 10 bases left in between. This CDR3 region has 13 residues. Germline V gene lookup returns CDR1 SNHLY and CDR2 FYNNEI. CDR3 sequence (DNA): TGTGCCAGCAGTGACGGGATCGTGGAGACCCAGTACTTC. The encoded protein is CASSDGIVETQYF.

This clonotype was seen only a few times. The J gene is TRBJ1-2, the V gene TRBV12-3 or TRBV12-4; no definite D call. Trimming took 6 bases from V and 2 from J, leaving 10 bases between them. The CDR3 spans 13 residues. The CDR3 loop reads CASSLDANYGYTF. Written as DNA, the CDR3 is TGTGCCAGCAGCTTGGACGCAAACTATGGCTACACCTTC.

This clonotype was seen more than once but under ten times. This chain joins TRBV7-2 and TRBJ2-3; TRBD2 matches at 10 bases. In germline, CDR1 is SGHTA, CDR2 FQGNSA. J gave up 3 bases and V 5 bases, and 14 bases lay outside the gene matches. The length of the CDR3 is 18 residues. This CDR3 reads CASSAYFPGLAPTDTQYF. The CDR3, as DNA: TGTGCCAGCAGCGCCTATTTTCCGGGACTAGCGCCTACAGATACGCAGTATTTT.

This chain joins TRBV18 and TRBJ2-3, with 10 bases fitting TRBD1. Germline assignment: CDR1 KGHSH and CDR2 LQKENI. CDR3 size: 15 residues. With V trimmed by 3 bases and J by 4 bases, 4 bases remained unmatched. As DNA, the CDR3 is TGTGCCAGCTCACCGGGACAGGGGATCCCAGATACGCAGTATTTT. Translation gives CASSPGQGIPDTQYF.

This clonotype was found once. The rearrangement joins TRBV7-2 to TRBJ2-1; TRBD2 aligns across 10 bases. Trimming took 2 bases from V and 3 from J; bases not matched to a gene: 4. This CDR3 contains 16 residues. Germline V gives CDR1 SGHTA, CDR2 FQGNSA. CDR3 protein: CASSLLLAGLYNEQFF. CDR3 DNA: TGTGCCAGCAGCTTATTACTAGCGGGACTCTACAATGAGCAGTTCTTC.

There are a few counts of this clonotype. The chain is built from TRBV28 and TRBJ1-4; D might be TRBD1 (6 bases). This CDR3 spans 15 amino acids. Trimming cost V 7 bases and J 5 bases, with 17 bases left between them. CDR1 is MDHEN and CDR2 is SYDVKM in the germline V gene. This chain's CDR3 is CASNPILGGNEKLFF. The CDR3 DNA reads TGTGCCAGCAATCCAATTCTGGGGGGCAATGAAAAACTGTTTTTT.

In regard to this clonotype: With a much larger clone just one base away, this may be a read error. The CDR3 sequence is CASSLGRRGPYNEQFF. As DNA, the CDR3 is TGTGCCAGCAGTTTAGGGCGGCGGGGACCATACAATGAGCAGTTCTTC. The chain uses TRBV28 and TRBJ2-1, with D perhaps matching TRBD2 (6 bases). The CDR3 is 16 amino acids. In germline, CDR1 is MDHEN, CDR2 SYDVKM. The V end was cut by 2 bases, the J end by 4 bases, with 15 bases between.

The J gene is TRBJ2-3, the V gene TRBV19; 7 bases align to TRBD2. Germline CDR1 reads LNHDA; CDR2 reads SQIVND (reference sequence). CDR3 size: 15 residues. The ends lost 6 bases at V and 2 bases at J; junction bases unmatched: 8. The DNA of the CDR3 is TGTGCCAGTAGCCTTCGTGGGGGGGACACAGATACGCAGTATTTT. Its translation: CASSLRGGDTDTQYF.

This clonotype was counted a few times. The chain has TRBV24-1 and TRBJ2-2, with D tentatively TRBD1 (7 bases). V was cut by 4 bases and J by 1 base, with 15 bases left in between. The germline CDR1 and CDR2 sequences are KGHDR and SFDVKD. The CDR3 contains 17 residues. CDR3 DNA: TGTGCCACCAGTGACCGTCACAGGGGAGGGAACACCGGGGAGCTGTTTTTT. The encoded protein is CATSDRHRGGNTGELFF.

This clonotype showed up just a few times. The chain couples TRBV19 to TRBJ2-5; D might be TRBD1 (6 bases). The germline V gene has CDR1 LNHDA and CDR2 SQIVND (reference sequence). The CDR3 contains 15 residues. The germline V and J ends were trimmed by 7 bases and 5 bases, with 20 bases remaining between them. The CDR3 DNA reads as TGTGCCAGTACCCCCGGACAGCAATTTGGGGAGACCCAGTACTTC. As protein: CASTPGQQFGETQYF.

In this sample, this clonotype turned up many times. The DNA for the CDR3 is TGCAGTGCGAGGCCGGGGGCTCAGATCTACGAGCAGTACTTC. As protein: CSARPGAQIYEQYF. This chain connects TRBV20-1 to TRBJ2-7, with D possibly called TRBD1 or TRBD2 (6 bases each). Per germline, CDR1 DFQATT and CDR2 SNEGSKA (reference sequence). The ends were cut back, 6 bases at V and 3 bases at J, with 18 bases in the middle. The CDR3 sequence is 14 residues long.

This clonotype was counted at least ten times. The chain couples TRBV28 to TRBJ2-7, with 14 bases lining up with TRBD2. From germline, CDR1 is MDHEN and CDR2 SYDVKM. CDR3 length: 15 amino acids. J lost 5 bases, V lost 6 bases, and 6 bases had no gene match. CDR3 residues: CASSKTSGRAHEQYF. In DNA, the CDR3 is TGTGCCAGCAGCAAGACTAGCGGGAGGGCCCACGAGCAGTACTTC. Looking up the rest from reference TRBV28 and TRBJ2-7 gives the full variable domain: DVKVTQSSRYLVKRTGEKVFLECVQDMDHENMFWYRQDPGLGLRLIYFSYDVKMKEKGDIPEGYSVSREKKERFSLILESASTNQTSMYLCASSKTSGRAHEQYFGPGTRLTVT.

There are many counts of this clonotype. Here the CDR3 reads CASSLAVRGGRGDEQFF. CDR3 sequence (DNA): TGTGCCAGCAGCTTAGCCGTGAGGGGGGGACGCGGGGATGAGCAGTTCTTC. J is TRBJ2-1 and V is TRBV7-8; D is possibly TRBD2 (7 bases). V gave up 0 bases and J gave up 8 bases, with 20 bases separating them. This CDR3 spans 17 amino acids. Germline assignment: CDR1 SGHVS and CDR2 FQNEAQ.

To note about this clonotype: This may come from a read error, since a much larger clone is one base off. The V gene is TRBV7-3, the J gene TRBJ2-1; 7 nucleotides line up with TRBD2. CDR1 SGHTA and CDR2 FQGTGA come from the germline V gene. V trimming: 5 bases; J trimming: 3 bases; junction bases outside the gene matches: 4. This CDR3 region has 14 residues. The CDR3 loop is CASSNGGSYNEQFF. CDR3 in DNA: TGTGCCAGCAGCAATGGCGGGAGCTACAATGAGCAGTTCTTC.

The chain has TRBV7-3 and TRBJ1-6; D not certain. Trimming cost V 3 bases and J 8 bases, with 11 bases left between them. From germline, CDR1 is SGHTA and CDR2 FQGTGA. The CDR3 loop spans 14 amino acids. The CDR3 sequence: CASSFAPSDSPLHF. In nucleotides, the CDR3 is TGTGCCAGCAGCTTCGCGCCCTCGGATTCACCCCTCCACTTT.

This clonotype was detected only a few times. The V gene is TRBV6-5, the J gene TRBJ2-7; D ambiguous. This CDR3 has 12 residues. CDR1 and CDR2 from the germline V gene are MNHEY and SVGAGI. Trimming cost V 2 bases and J 12 bases, with 14 bases left between them. Written as DNA, the CDR3 is TGTGCCAGCAGTTACCCCCAGTCCGACTGGTACTTC. It yields the protein CASSYPQSDWYF.

This clonotype came up a few times. The chain employs TRBV29-1 and TRBJ1-1; tentatively, D is TRBD1 (5 bases). The V end was cut by 5 bases, the J end by 5 bases, with 12 bases between. Germline V gene lookup returns CDR1 SQVTM and CDR2 ANQGSEA. CDR3 size: 12 residues. The CDR3 nucleotides are TGCAGCGTTACTCAGGGACGGACTGAAGCTTTCTTT. Amino acids: CSVTQGRTEAFF.

The chain has TRBV7-9 and TRBJ2-7; 11 bases align to TRBD1. From germline, CDR1 is SEHNR and CDR2 FQNEAQ (reference sequence). V was clipped by 5 bases and J by 6 bases; unmatched bases: 3. The CDR3 spans 13 residues. Here the CDR3 reads CASSRGTGGEQYF. The CDR3 DNA is TGTGCCAGCAGCAGAGGGACAGGGGGCGAGCAGTACTTC.

This clonotype was counted many times. V is TRBV29-1 and J is TRBJ2-1; 9 bases match TRBD2. This CDR3 has 12 residues. J gave up 6 bases and V 7 bases, and 4 bases lay outside the gene matches. CDR1 SQVTM and CDR2 ANQGSEA come from the germline V gene. The CDR3 nucleotides read TGCAGCGGCGGGAGGGCCGGCAATGAGCAGTTCTTC. Translating gives CSGGRAGNEQFF.

This clonotype has at least ten counts. The junction departs from germline at one end; a sequencing error may be responsible. This sequence joins TRBV12-3 or TRBV12-4 and TRBJ2-7; D is perhaps TRBD2 (5 bases). The CDR3 contains 12 residues. DNA for the CDR3: TGTGCCAACAGTTCTGGAGCGGCCGAGCAGTACTTC. Its translation is CANSSGAAEQYF.